This entry lists 11 T cell receptor beta chains sequenced from one sample in a study of beta chain features in type 1 diabetes. What was sequenced were expressed TCRB transcripts, since all of the isolated RNA had been reverse transcribed. Some clones are missing from TCRdb's copy, which holds only in-frame ones; the method was immunoSEQ multiplex PCR. The sample holds hundreds of thousands of clones, around 10% seen once. What was sequenced was naive CD4+ T cells from blood. These receptors were taken from a woman between 18 and 30 years old in good health.

V usage is TRBV25-1 and J usage is TRBJ2-2; D is ambiguous. The CDR3 spans 15 residues. CDR1 is MGHDK, CDR2 SYGVNS, per germline. V lost 2 bases to trimming and J lost 3 bases, with 10 bases between them. The CDR3 here is CASSERKFDTGELFF. In DNA form, the CDR3 reads TGTGCCAGCAGTGAAAGGAAGTTTGACACCGGGGAGCTGTTTTTT.

CDR3 in DNA: TGCGCCAGCAGCCAAGAGGCGACAGGGCGAGGGGGAAACATTCAGTACTTC. It specifies CASSQEATGRGGNIQYF. The chain carries TRBV4-1 and TRBJ2-4; 7 bases align to TRBD1. Germline V gene lookup returns CDR1 MGHRA and CDR2 YSYEKL. The CDR3 has 17 amino acids. V dropped 0 bases and J dropped 6; count of bases not matched to a gene: 11.

Comments on this clone: Additional DNA sequences in this sample encode the identical CDR3. J is TRBJ1-2 and V is TRBV7-9; D may be TRBD1 (5 bases). CDR1 is SEHNR and CDR2 is FQNEAQ in the germline V gene (reference sequence). The CDR3 has 12 amino acids. The V gene lost 1 base and the J gene lost 8 bases, with 8 bases spanning the gap. The CDR3 DNA is TGTGCCAGCAGCTTAGACCCAGGGGGCTACACCTTC. Amino acids: CASSLDPGGYTF.

This clone has only a few counts. The V and J genes are TRBV7-9 and TRBJ2-3, with D possibly TRBD2 on 5 matching bases. CDR1 SEHNR and CDR2 FQNEAQ come from the germline V gene (reference sequence). V was trimmed by 0 bases and J by 2 bases, leaving 9 bases between them. This CDR3 spans 15 amino acids. CDR3 sequence (DNA): TGTGCCAGCAGCTTAGCGGGAGCCAACACAGATACGCAGTATTTT. It yields the protein CASSLAGANTDTQYF.

This clone was picked up a small number of times. V is TRBV5-6 and J is TRBJ1-1; D call uncertain. The V gene's germline CDR1 is SGHDT and CDR2 YYEEEE. This CDR3 has 15 residues. Trimming took off 0 bases at V and 7 bases at J, with 16 bases between the two ends. The CDR3 nucleotides are TGTGCCAGCAGCTTGGGTCCTAGTGGCCCGCTTGAAGCTTTCTTT. Its protein is CASSLGPSGPLEAFF.

This clone was counted a few times. The V gene is TRBV7-8, the J gene TRBJ2-5, with 11 bases that match TRBD2. Germline V gene data show CDR1 as SGHVS and CDR2 as FQNEAQ. The CDR3 contains 17 residues. V trimming: 1 base; J trimming: 5 bases; junction bases outside the gene matches: 9. The CDR3 nucleotides read TGTGCCAGCAGCTTAGTAGCGAGACTAGCGGGGTTTGAGACCCAGTACTTC. Its protein product is CASSLVARLAGFETQYF.

This clone was counted between two and nine times. The sample contains more than one DNA sequence encoding this CDR3. The chain uses TRBV2 and TRBJ1-1; maybe TRBD1 (5 bases). V lost 10 bases and J 0 bases, leaving 12 bases between the germline ends. The CDR3 length is 13 residues. The germline V gene has CDR1 SNHLY and CDR2 FYNNEI. The CDR3, as DNA: TGTGCCACCGGGACTGAGTTGAACACTGAAGCTTTCTTT. It yields the protein CATGTELNTEAFF.

This clone was counted a few times. The CDR3 loop is CASSLKGNHEQYF. As DNA, the CDR3 is TGTGCCAGCAGCTTAAAAGGGAACCACGAGCAGTACTTC. This chain links TRBV7-3 with TRBJ2-7, with D uncertain. Deletions cut 1 base from V and 5 bases from J, with 9 bases between. Germline lookup yields CDR1 SGHTA and CDR2 FQGTGA. The CDR3 length is 13 residues. The full variable domain, in which reference TRBV7-3 and TRBJ2-7 provide the parts outside the CDR3, is GAGVSQTPSNKVTEKGKYVELRCDPISGHTALYWYRQSLGQGPEFLIYFQGTGAADDSGLPNDRFFAVRPEGSVSTLKIQRTERGDSAVYLCASSLKGNHEQYFGPGTRLTVT.

This clone was counted a few times. The rearrangement joins TRBV25-1 to TRBJ1-3, with TRBD1 as a possible D gene (6 bases). Trimming stripped 5 bases from V and 0 bases from J, with 14 bases between. The length of the CDR3 is 16 residues. From germline, CDR1 is MGHDK and CDR2 SYGVNS. The CDR3 region has the DNA TGTGCCAGCAGTTTACAGGGATGGGGCTCTGGAAACACCATATATTTT. Its translation is CASSLQGWGSGNTIYF.

The chain is built from TRBV10-3 and TRBJ2-3; 8 bases are a match to TRBD1. The V gene end was trimmed by 6 bases and the J gene end by 1 base; junction bases not matched to a gene: 6. Per germline, CDR1 ENHRY and CDR2 SYGVKD. This CDR3 comprises 15 residues. CDR3 region: CAIRTGQAGTDTQYF. CDR3 nucleotide sequence: TGTGCCATCAGAACGGGACAGGCTGGCACAGATACGCAGTATTTT.

The rearrangement links TRBV23-1 to TRBJ1-5, with 7 bases matching TRBD1. TRBV23-1 is marked as an open reading frame, function uncertain. Trimming took 2 bases from V and 4 from J; bases not matched to a gene: 20. The CDR3 contains 20 residues. The CDR3 DNA reads as TGCGCCAGCAGTCAAGAACCAAGGAAGGTGACAGGGCCATGTAATCAGCCCCAGCATTTT. As protein: CASSQEPRKVTGPCNQPQHF.